The following is a T cell receptor (beta chain) sequence with its context. The antigen is unknown. V lost 5 bases and J lost 5; bases outside the gene matches: 4. Germline V gene lookup returns CDR1 LGHNA and CDR2 YNFKEQ. The CDR3 length is 16 residues. The sample originates from a study of T cell responses to AZD1222 COVID-19 vaccine. Overall study findings and caveats: Donor demographics were predominantly white British with a female majority; clonal diversity may be underestimated. Spike-specific TCR breadth and depth grew following two AZD1222 doses.

The protocol was immunoSEQ multiplex PCR, while the TCRdb copy is restricted to in-frame clones and leaves out a portion. Here the sample spans over 120,000 clones, roughly 92% being singletons. This rearrangement joins TRBV4-2 to TRBJ2-1; 15 bases agree with TRBD2. This TCR derives from an adult in good health. The material sequenced was peripheral blood, taken on day 0 of AZD1222 vaccination. As DNA, the CDR3 is TGTGCCAGCAGCTCCAGGACTAGCGGGAGGGACAATGAGCAGTTCTTC. Its protein product is CASSSRTSGRDNEQFF.